This is a list of T cell receptor beta chains from one sample in a study of T cell responses to AZD1222 COVID-19 vaccine. Sequencing used immunoSEQ multiplex PCR; TCRdb keeps in-frame clones, though not all of them. The table has 140,000 to 150,000 clones, 75% to 90% seen once. Sequences were derived from peripheral blood, sampled on day 0 of AZD1222 vaccination. Receptors were obtained from an adult in good health. CDR3s include the opening cysteine and the closing phenylalanine or tryptophan. Fields, in order: clone size, J gene, D gene, V gene, CDR3 DNA, CDR3 protein. The D gene is left open where the match is weak. The size entry is marked missing in some rows and otherwise reads once, few, many or a size class.

.	TRBJ1-5	.	TRBV10-3	TGTGCCATCAATTCGGGACTCAATCAGCCCCAGCATTTT	CAINSGLNQPQHF
.	TRBJ2-1	TRBD2	TRBV5-4	TGTGCCAGCAGCTGGGGTTTTGGGACTAGCGGTTACAATGAGCAGTTCTTC	CASSWGFGTSGYNEQFF
.	TRBJ1-1	.	TRBV6-5	TGTGCCAGCAGTCCGAACGGGGTCGTGTTCACTGAAGCTTTCTTT	CASSPNGVVFTEAFF
few	TRBJ2-5	.	TRBV12-3/TRBV12-4	TGTGCCAGCAGTCAGCGGGTCCAAGAGACCCAGTACTTC	CASSQRVQETQYF
.	TRBJ1-6	TRBD1	TRBV7-3	TGTGCCAGCAGCATGGACAGGGTGTCACCCCTCCACTTT	CASSMDRVSPLHF
.	TRBJ2-3	TRBD1	TRBV11-2	TGTGCCAGCAGCTTAGTAGGGGGACAGGCAGATACGCAGTATTTT	CASSLVGGQADTQYF
.	TRBJ2-7	TRBD1	TRBV25-1	TGTGCCAGCAGTGTTACCGGGACAGAGTCCTACGAGCAGTACTTC	CASSVTGTESYEQYF
.	TRBJ2-3	.	TRBV11-2	TGTGCCAGCAGCGGACGAACGACGCACACGGAGGGTTGGGCAGATACGCAGTATTTT	CASSGRTTHTEGWADTQYF
once	TRBJ1-2	.	TRBV3-1/TRBV3-2	TGTGCCAGCAGCCAAGATCGGGGTTGGGGAGGCTACACCTTC	CASSQDRGWGGYTF
.	TRBJ2-1	TRBD2	TRBV6-4	TGTGCCAGCAGTGACGATTGGGTAGCGGGGGGCGATGAGCAGTTCTTC	CASSDDWVAGGDEQFF
.	TRBJ2-3	.	TRBV7-2	TGTGCCAGCAGCTTTCGTCGCACAGATACGCAGTATTTT	CASSFRRTDTQYF
.	TRBJ2-3	TRBD2	TRBV5-1	TGCGCCAGCAGCAGTCCCACTAGCGGATTTTCTAGAAGAAGCACAGATACGCAGTATTTT	CASSSPTSGFSRRSTDTQYF
.	TRBJ1-1	.	TRBV6-6	TGTGCCAGCAGTTACCACCAGGGGTGGATCACTGAAGCTTTCTTT	CASSYHQGWITEAFF
.	TRBJ1-1	.	TRBV13	TGTGCCAGCAGCTTAACAAGGGGGGCCACTGAAGCTTTCTTT	CASSLTRGATEAFF
.	TRBJ2-7	TRBD2	TRBV28	TGTGCCAGCAGCTCCGGACTAGCGGGAGTTCGATACGAGCAGTACTTC	CASSSGLAGVRYEQYF
.	TRBJ1-2	.	TRBV27	TGTGCCAGCAGTCCGAGGTGGGGGGGCGCTAACTATGGCTACACCTTC	CASSPRWGGANYGYTF
.	TRBJ1-6	.	TRBV2	TGTGCCAGCAGTTCCAGGGGCTCACCCCTCCACTTT	CASSSRGSPLHF
.	TRBJ2-7	TRBD2	TRBV2	TGTGCCAGCCTTCGCGGGAGGGCCAACGAGCAGTACTTC	CASLRGRANEQYF
.	TRBJ2-7	TRBD2	TRBV4-2	TGTGCCAGCAGCCGGAATAGCGGGTCCCGCTCCTACGAGCAGTACTTC	CASSRNSGSRSYEQYF
once	TRBJ2-1	.	TRBV5-1	TGCGCCAGCAGCAGCGAGAACAGCTCCTACAATGAGCAGTTCTTC	CASSSENSSYNEQFF
.	TRBJ1-4	.	TRBV2	TGTGCCAGCACCCCCATTGGAGGTGAAAAACTGTTTTTT	CASTPIGGEKLFF
.	TRBJ1-5	.	TRBV27	TGTGCCAGCAGTTTAAGTCAGTTCAATCAGCCCCAGCATTTT	CASSLSQFNQPQHF
.	TRBJ2-1	.	TRBV12-1	TGTGCCAGCAGCTTGGCGCCCCCACTCCGGGAGGGCCGACGGGCGCAGTTCTTC	CASSLAPPLREGRRAQFF
.	TRBJ2-3	TRBD1	TRBV5-8	TGTGCCAGCAGCTTAAGGGGGCAGGATTCAGATACGCAGTATTTT	CASSLRGQDSDTQYF
.	TRBJ2-3	.	TRBV6-5	TGTGCCAGCAGTCCAGGCTCTAGCACAGATACGCAGTATTTT	CASSPGSSTDTQYF
.	TRBJ1-3	.	TRBV3-1/TRBV3-2	TGTGCCAGCAGATTCGGCAGCTCTGGAAACACCATATATTTT	CASRFGSSGNTIYF
.	TRBJ2-3	.	TRBV27	TGTGCCAGCAGTTTATCGTCTCACCCTGTAGATACGCAGTATTTT	CASSLSSHPVDTQYF
.	TRBJ1-1	.	TRBV15	TGTGCCACCAGCAGAGGGCCTAACACTGAAGCTTTCTTT	CATSRGPNTEAFF
.	TRBJ2-7	.	TRBV15	TGTGCCACCAGCAGAGAACACTTTGGCTCGGAAGAGCAGTACTTC	CATSREHFGSEEQYF
.	TRBJ1-5	.	TRBV10-3	TGTGCCATCGGGGGGCGGGAAGATCAGCCCCAGCATTTT	CAIGGREDQPQHF
.	TRBJ1-2	TRBD1	TRBV27	TGTGCCAGCAGTGGAGACAGGGGACGATTGAATGGCTACACCTTC	CASSGDRGRLNGYTF
.	TRBJ2-5	TRBD2	TRBV28	TGTGCCAGCAGTCCAGTAGCGGGAGGAGTAGAGACCCAGTACTTC	CASSPVAGGVETQYF
.	TRBJ2-3	.	TRBV3-1/TRBV3-2	TGTGCCAGCAGCCAAGGAGGGAAAGATACGCAGTATTTT	CASSQGGKDTQYF
.	TRBJ1-4	.	TRBV30	TGTGCCTGGAAGGGGGGGCAGGTCGGAAAACTGTTTTTT	CAWKGGQVGKLFF
.	TRBJ2-3	TRBD2	TRBV5-1	TGCGCCAGCTGGACGACTAGCGGGGGTAGAGGGAGTACAGATACGCAGTATTTT	CASWTTSGGRGSTDTQYF
once	TRBJ1-2	.	TRBV30	TGTGCCTGGAGTCTAACGGGCGGGGGCTACACCTTC	CAWSLTGGGYTF
.	TRBJ2-2	.	TRBV11-3	TGTGCCAGCAGCTTGGACTCGAACACCGGGGAGCTGTTTTTT	CASSLDSNTGELFF
.	TRBJ1-1	.	TRBV6-1	TGTGCCAGCAGTGAAAGACAGCTTCTGAACACTGAAGCTTTCTTT	CASSERQLLNTEAFF
.	TRBJ2-6	.	TRBV9	TGTGCCAGCAGCATCCCGGGCTCTGGGGCCAACGTCCTGACTTTC	CASSIPGSGANVLTF
few	TRBJ1-1	.	TRBV4-1	TGCGCCAGCAGCGCCCCCACAGGGTCGACTGAAGCTTTCTTT	CASSAPTGSTEAFF